This T cell receptor beta chain was found in a study of tumor-infiltrating lymphocytes in primary liver carcinoma. Study summary: Treatment of the patients' primary liver carcinoma consisted of surgical resection. Sample counts of productive TCRbeta reads spanned roughly 3.65 to 7.13 million; these counts were similar across tissue types.

Blood RNA came from unsorted whole blood; germline DNA was also extracted. Study conclusions and caveats: Against blood, tumors held a significantly higher top-250-clone fraction (p = 0.039). Tumor-adjacent and tumor-blood pairs displayed less overlap than did pairs of tumor regions.

Reverse transcription of about 500 ng total RNA with a constant-region primer produced TCR beta cDNA. Modified slightly, ARM-PCR produced TCR beta libraries over three nested multiplex PCR rounds. TRBV1-TRBV30 forward primers paired with a C-beta reverse primer were used in the first two PCR rounds, which ran roughly 9 cycles each. TCRdb re-called the multiplex PCR reads with MiXCR, one entry per CDR3 protein. The table records 150,000 to 200,000 distinct CDR3 sequences, about 60% of them present only once. The CDR3 is 15 amino acids. The V segment lost 6 bases and the J segment 4 bases; nucleotides outside the gene matches: 8. This clonotype showed up just a few times. Its specificity is not known.

This chain connects TRBV12-3 or TRBV12-4 to TRBJ1-2, with TRBD1 matching over 10 bases. This TCR was sampled from a middle-aged man with primary liver carcinoma and hepatitis B virus infection. Sequencing was performed on peripheral blood. CDR3 protein: CASSPGTGVSYGYTF. DNA for the CDR3: TGTGCCAGCAGCCCCGGGACAGGGGTCAGCTATGGCTACACCTTC.